Given below is one T cell receptor (beta chain) in context. V lost 3 bases, J lost 5 bases, and 16 bases lay in between. The CDR3 consists of 15 residues. Germline V gene data show CDR1 as LNHDA and CDR2 as SQIVND (reference sequence). The sample comes from a study of cytomegalovirus exposure and HLA in healthy donors. The PCR made use of 60 Vbeta and 13 Jbeta primers. The protocol was immunoSEQ multiplex PCR, while the TCRdb copy is restricted to in-frame clones and leaves out a portion. The sample data list roughly 88,000 clones. The receptor was derived from a man aged 50 to 60 in good health and CMV-seropositive. Sequencing used PBMCs. The chain links TRBV19 to TRBJ1-2; D gene uncertain. The CDR3 sequence is CASSIGRFTPYGYTF. In DNA, the CDR3 is TGTGCCAGTAGTATCGGCAGGTTTACTCCGTATGGCTACACCTTC.